This is a list of T cell receptor beta chains from one sample in a study of blood T cell repertoires in COVID-19. Method: immunoSEQ multiplex PCR; TCRdb's copy keeps in-frame clones and lacks some. The table has nearly 40,000 clones, around three quarters seen once. The sequenced material came from peripheral blood. The receptors derive from a man aged 80 or over with active or convalescent COVID-19. Each CDR3 is given with its conserved first and last residue. Clone size is stated in some rows and not others, as once, few, many or a class when expanded.

v_call,clone_size,j_call,cdr3_aa
TRBV19,-,TRBJ1-4,CATADRSKLLANEKLFF
TRBV3-1/TRBV3-2,-,TRBJ2-1,CASSRTSGRADEQFF
TRBV9,-,TRBJ1-3,CASSSLTGGNSGNTIYF
TRBV2,-,TRBJ2-5,CASNRGEGETQYF
TRBV27,once,TRBJ2-1,CASRAGTSYNEQFF
TRBV19,-,TRBJ1-5,CASKGTQYQPQHF
TRBV7-9,few,TRBJ2-1,CASSSFRGAYNEQFF
TRBV5-1,once,TRBJ2-1,CASSLTSQNEQFF
TRBV7-7,-,TRBJ2-2,CASAPSWGRNTGELFF
TRBV21-1,-,TRBJ1-4,CASRRGGGGEKLFF
TRBV4-1,-,TRBJ1-1,CASSLGQSLNTEAFF
TRBV4-2,-,TRBJ1-4,CASSDREVTNEKLFF
TRBV13,-,TRBJ2-2,CASSLGRDRANTGELFF
TRBV28,-,TRBJ1-6,CASSMEQGMSNSPLHF
TRBV9,few,TRBJ2-2,CASSPRGTGELFF
TRBV29-1,few,TRBJ1-5,CSVWTGGNQPQHF
TRBV7-2,-,TRBJ2-3,CASSLERTSGNTDTQYF
TRBV6-5,once,TRBJ1-6,CASRPGRSNSPLHF
TRBV3-1/TRBV3-2,-,TRBJ2-1,CASSPGTSGNNEQFF
TRBV2,-,TRBJ2-7,CASSEDLQGHEQYF
TRBV6-6,few,TRBJ2-1,CASSSGTSSNEQFF
TRBV19,-,TRBJ1-3,CASSIRPGTGGNTIYF
TRBV6-4,-,TRBJ2-3,CASSAVAGSTDTQYF
TRBV4-1,-,TRBJ2-1,CASSQGFATNSYNEQFF
TRBV12-3/TRBV12-4,-,TRBJ2-5,CASSQGVQETQYF
TRBV3-1/TRBV3-2,-,TRBJ1-1,CASSRSDRQNTEAFF
TRBV15,-,TRBJ1-1,CATTLMGDTPSRNTEAFF
TRBV24-1,few,TRBJ1-2,CATSEGQGIRGYTF
TRBV6-5,-,TRBJ1-4,CASSSQGRANEKLFF
TRBV2,-,TRBJ1-2,CASRTMDSSNYGYTF
TRBV9,-,TRBJ2-1,CASSGSGGTWDEQFF
TRBV3-1/TRBV3-2,-,TRBJ2-2,CASSPLWMISGGSTGELFF
TRBV7-9,-,TRBJ2-3,CASSLLAGGEGTDTQYF
TRBV27,-,TRBJ2-2,CASSLSRRGTGELFF
TRBV5-4,-,TRBJ2-1,CASSSMELGRGEQFF
TRBV7-9,once,TRBJ1-5,CASSLEGRSNQPQHF
TRBV9,-,TRBJ1-1,CASSVEAGGTEAFF